The 26 T cell receptor beta chains listed next were all sequenced from one sample in a study of cytomegalovirus exposure and HLA in healthy donors. The study ran its PCR with 60 Vbeta and 13 Jbeta primers. Repertoires were generated with immunoSEQ multiplex PCR, while TCRdb's copy carries only in-frame clones and drops some. This sample has approximately 140,000 clones; more than 60% occur once, and the top ten carry about 3%. Sequencing was performed on PBMCs. The receptor source for this set is a man aged 35 to 55 in good health and CMV-seronegative.

The chain couples TRBV7-3 to TRBJ2-2; 10 bases map to TRBD1. Losses at the gene ends were 5 bases for V and 0 bases for J; bases not matched to a gene: 6. Germline V CDR1 and CDR2: SGHTA, FQGTGA. CDR3 length equals 17 residues. The CDR3 DNA reads TGTGCCAGCAGCCGAGGGACAGGGGACGCGAACACCGGGGAGCTGTTTTTT. Its protein is CASSRGTGDANTGELFF. The whole variable domain, remainder taken from reference TRBV7-3 and TRBJ2-2, is GAGVSQTPSNKVTEKGKYVELRCDPISGHTALYWYRQSLGQGPEFLIYFQGTGAADDSGLPNDRFFAVRPEGSVSTLKIQRTERGDSAVYLCASSRGTGDANTGELFFGEGSRLTVL.

This rearrangement joins TRBV29-1 to TRBJ1-2, with D unresolved. CDR1 is SQVTM and CDR2 is ANQGSEA in the germline V gene. This CDR3 comprises 14 residues. The V gene lost 1 base and the J gene lost 3 bases, with 12 bases spanning the gap. The CDR3 nucleotides are TGCAGCGTTGAAGGTCTGCTTGGAGACTATGGCTACACCTTC. Amino acids: CSVEGLLGDYGYTF. The variable domain in full, with the rest retrieved from reference TRBV29-1 and TRBJ1-2, is SAVISQKPSRDICQRGTSLTIQCQVDSQVTMMFWYRQQPGQSLTLIATANQGSEATYESGFVIDKFPISRPNLTFSTLTVSNMSPEDSSIYLCSVEGLLGDYGYTFGSGTRLTVV.

The table lists this clone with a few counts. The chain carries TRBV4-1 and TRBJ1-2; D is ambiguous. In germline, CDR1 is MGHRA, CDR2 YSYEKL. V was pared by 3 bases and J by 3 bases, with 14 bases between. CDR3 length: 15 amino acids. CDR3 bases: TGCGCCAGCAGCCAGCCCTCCGCGAGGGACTATGGCTACACCTTC. Translating it yields CASSQPSARDYGYTF.

V is TRBV7-2 and J is TRBJ2-7; 10 bases map to TRBD1. The V and J ends lost 5 bases and 6 bases, in that order; junction bases with no gene match: 4. This CDR3 has 13 residues. CDR1 and CDR2 (germline): SGHTA, FQGNSA. The CDR3 DNA reads TGTGCCAGCAGCCTCGGACAGGGGGGCGAGCAGTACTTC. Translation gives CASSLGQGGEQYF.

This clone was seen a few times. Other DNA sequences of this sample code for an identical CDR3. V gene TRBV5-1 combines with J gene TRBJ2-7, with 8 positions matching TRBD2. The CDR3 runs 15 residues. V trimming: 0 bases; J trimming: 0 bases; junction bases outside the gene matches: 2. The germline V gene has CDR1 SGHRS and CDR2 YFSETQ. CDR3 nucleotide sequence: TGCGCCAGCAGCTTGGCGGGGGGGAGCTCCTACGAGCAGTACTTC. The encoded protein is CASSLAGGSSYEQYF.

The rearrangement joins TRBV6-5 to TRBJ2-1; D perhaps matches TRBD2 (5 bases). The CDR3 sequence is 16 residues long. The germline V gene has CDR1 MNHEY and CDR2 SVGAGI. V shed 0 bases and J shed 0 bases, with 9 bases lying between them. In nucleotides, the CDR3 is TGTGCCAGCAGTTACTCCCCGGGAAGCTCCTACAATGAGCAGTTCTTC. Residues: CASSYSPGSSYNEQFF.

The chain joins TRBV29-1 to TRBJ1-1; no reliable D call. The germline V gene encodes CDR1 SQVTM and CDR2 ANQGSEA. The CDR3 contains 11 residues. Trimming took off 7 bases at V and 0 bases at J, with 6 bases between the two ends. CDR3 in amino acids: CSAAVNTEAFF. The CDR3 region has the DNA TGCAGCGCTGCAGTGAACACTGAAGCTTTCTTT.

This clone has only a few counts. The chain has TRBV5-6 and TRBJ1-1, with 9 bases aligning to TRBD1. This CDR3 comprises 14 residues. V lost 3 bases to trimming and J lost 5 bases; unmatched junction nucleotides: 5. Germline CDR1 and CDR2: SGHDT and YYEEEE. Written as DNA, the CDR3 is TGTGCCAGCAGCTGGGGACAGGGAGTTACTGAAGCTTTCTTT. Translated, it gives CASSWGQGVTEAFF.

The CDR3 nucleotides read TGTGCCAGCAGTGGGACAGGGGGAAGTCAGCCCCAGCATTTT. Protein product: CASSGTGGSQPQHF. The chain carries TRBV2 and TRBJ1-5; 10 positions match TRBD1. This CDR3 has 14 residues. Trimming cost V 4 bases and J 6 bases; bases outside gene matches: 3. The germline gives CDR1 SNHLY, CDR2 FYNNEI.

V gene TRBV28 combines with J gene TRBJ1-5, with a tentative D call TRBD1 (5 bases). Germline CDR1 reads MDHEN; CDR2 reads SYDVKM. With 2 bases removed from V and 6 bases from J, the gap between germline ends came to 14 bases. CDR3 length: 15 residues. The DNA for the CDR3 is TGTGCCAGCAGTTTAGGCCGGGGGTATGGTCAGCCCCAGCATTTT. Translating gives CASSLGRGYGQPQHF.

The chain combines TRBV11-3 with TRBJ2-7; 7 nucleotides align to TRBD2. The junction had 7 bases not matched to a gene; V was cut back by 5 bases and J by 9 bases. Germline-derived CDR1 and CDR2 are SGHNT and YENEEA. The CDR3 is 12 amino acids. CDR3 DNA: TGTGCCAGCAGCCCCGGGGAGGGGCGGCAGTACTTC. Translating it yields CASSPGEGRQYF. The full variable domain, its missing parts supplied by reference TRBV11-3 and TRBJ2-7, is EAGVVQSPRYKIIEKKQPVAFWCNPISGHNTLYWYLQNLGQGPELLIRYENEEAVDDSQLPKDRFSAERLKGVDSTLKIQPAELGDSAVYLCASSPGEGRQYFGPGTRLTVT.

The chain joins TRBV19 to TRBJ2-5; weak D call: TRBD1 (5 bases). Trimming pared 5 bases from V and 4 bases from J, leaving 14 bases between. CDR1 and CDR2 (germline): LNHDA, SQIVND (reference sequence). The CDR3 spans 14 residues. CDR3 protein: CASSPGHQGETQYF. CDR3 DNA sequence: TGTGCCAGTAGTCCGGGCCACCAGGGAGAGACCCAGTACTTC.

CDR3 bases: TGTGCTAGTGGCCAGGGGAGCTCTGGAAACACCATATATTTT. This sequence encodes CASGQGSSGNTIYF. V usage is TRBV12-5 and J usage is TRBJ1-3; D might be TRBD1 (6 bases). CDR3 length: 14 residues. Germline assignment: CDR1 LGHNT and CDR2 FRNRAP. V was shortened by 6 bases and J by 0 bases, with 9 bases between the two germline ends.

This clone has only a few counts. The gene calls are TRBV30 and TRBJ1-1; D perhaps matches TRBD1 (6 bases). V was cut by 4 bases and J by 7 bases, with 10 bases left in between. The germline CDR1 and CDR2 sequences are GTSNPN and SVGIG (reference sequence). CDR3 size: 11 residues. The CDR3 spells CAWTRTDEAFF. As DNA, the CDR3 is TGTGCCTGGACCCGGACAGATGAAGCTTTCTTT.

V usage is TRBV5-1 and J usage is TRBJ2-3, with D possibly being TRBD1 (5 bases). Trimming stripped 4 bases from V and 4 bases from J, with 10 bases between. Per the germline V gene, CDR1 is SGHRS and CDR2 is YFSETQ. The CDR3 is 13 residues long. In nucleotides, the CDR3 is TGCGCCAGCAGCAATCAGGGTTCAGATACGCAGTATTTT. Translation gives CASSNQGSDTQYF.

The J gene is TRBJ2-1, the V gene TRBV30, with D possibly TRBD1 on 6 matching bases. CDR3 length: 14 residues. The V and J ends lost 7 bases and 0 bases respectively, with 13 bases between them. CDR1 and CDR2 from the germline V gene are GTSNPN and SVGIG (reference sequence). CDR3 DNA: TGTGCCTATGACAGGTTAAGCTCCTACAATGAGCAGTTCTTC. This translates into CAYDRLSSYNEQFF.

The sample holds a few counts of this clone. This sequence joins TRBV6-4 and TRBJ1-1; a weak D match, TRBD1 (5 bases). Germline values: CDR1 MRHNA, CDR2 SNTAGT. This CDR3 contains 15 residues. V lost 0 bases, J lost 3 bases, and 11 bases lay in between. The CDR3 DNA sequence: TGTGCCAGCAGTGACTCGAGAAGGGGATACACTGAAGCTTTCTTT. Its protein product is CASSDSRRGYTEAFF.

This chain uses TRBV14 with TRBJ1-1; TRBD1 aligns across 8 bases. From germline, CDR1 is SGHDN and CDR2 FVKESK. After removal of 5 bases from V and 1 base from J, the junction contained 9 bases not matched to a gene. The CDR3 totals 16 residues. The CDR3 coding sequence is TGTGCCAGCAGCTCCAGGAGGGGACAGGAGAACACTGAAGCTTTCTTT. This encodes CASSSRRGQENTEAFF.

The chain uses TRBV6-1 and TRBJ2-1; D is unclear. In germline, CDR1 is MNHNS, CDR2 SASEGT. V lost 8 bases to trimming and J lost 0 bases, with 14 bases between them. This CDR3 is built from 15 residues. In DNA, the CDR3 is TGTGCCAGCTCCTTAATCGAGAGCTCCTACAATGAGCAGTTCTTC. Translated: CASSLIESSYNEQFF.

CDR3 nucleotide sequence: TGTGCCAGCAGCGAGGACAGCCTGAGGTATGGCTACACCTTC. The encoded protein is CASSEDSLRYGYTF. V usage is TRBV13 and J usage is TRBJ1-2; tentatively, D is TRBD1 (6 bases). V lost 5 bases and J lost 5, with 15 bases in between. The germline V gene encodes CDR1 PRHDT and CDR2 FYEKMQ (reference sequence). There are 14 residues in the CDR3.

The CDR3 bases are TGTGCTAGTGGTTTGGGTCAGGGAAACACCATATATTTT. It codes for CASGLGQGNTIYF. The rearrangement uses TRBV12-5 and TRBJ1-3; no clear D. CDR1 is LGHNT, CDR2 FRNRAP, per germline. CDR3 length: 13 amino acids. V was cut by 1 base and J by 4 bases, with 5 bases left in between.

This chain connects TRBV6-5 to TRBJ2-5, with D maybe TRBD2 (6 bases). The CDR3 covers 14 residues. V shed 6 bases and J shed 5 bases, with 16 bases lying between them. Germline V gene data show CDR1 as MNHEY and CDR2 as SVGAGI. This CDR3 is CASSLLGGGETQYF. The CDR3 DNA sequence: TGTGCCAGCAGCCTTCTGGGTGGGGGGGAGACCCAGTACTTC.

This clone showed up just once. The chain combines TRBV9 with TRBJ2-1, with D unresolved. V gave up 0 bases and J gave up 2 bases, with 9 bases separating them. The CDR3 runs 15 residues. The V gene's germline CDR1 is SGDLS and CDR2 YYNGEE. CDR3: CASSVVGVPYNEQFF. CDR3 nucleotide sequence: TGTGCCAGCAGCGTAGTAGGAGTTCCCTACAATGAGCAGTTCTTC.

Notes on this clone: Likely a read error: the CDR3 ends without its conserved phenylalanine or tryptophan. V is TRBV7-3 and J is TRBJ2-2; 8 nucleotides line up with TRBD1. The CDR3 totals 15 residues. Losses at the gene ends were 8 bases for V and 1 base for J; bases not matched to a gene: 6. CDR1 is SGHTA and CDR2 is FQGTGA in the germline V gene. CDR3 coding DNA: TGTGCCAGCTCCGAACAGGGGGGGAACACCGGGGAGCTGTTTTCT. It translates to CASSEQGGNTGELFS.

This chain links TRBV4-3 with TRBJ1-4, with a tentative D call TRBD1 (5 bases). The CDR3 length is 15 residues. The germline V gene has CDR1 LGHNA and CDR2 YSLEER. V gave up 1 base and J gave up 10 bases, with 16 bases separating them. The CDR3 DNA is TGCGCCAGCAGCCAAGGGGGGGGAGAACGGGGAAAACTGTTTTTT. Amino acids: CASSQGGGERGKLFF.

The chain has TRBV19 and TRBJ2-7; 7 nucleotides line up with TRBD1. Germline CDR1 and CDR2: LNHDA and SQIVND (reference sequence). V was clipped by 9 bases and J by 2 bases; unmatched bases: 7. This CDR3 comprises 13 residues. The CDR3 nucleotides read TGTGCCAGCGCCTTTACAGGGGCCTACGAGCAGTACTTC. Protein product: CASAFTGAYEQYF.